This T cell receptor (beta chain) appears in the sequencing data of a study of T cells after posttransplantation cyclophosphamide. Study-level findings and limits: TRB overlap between skin or GI tissue T cells and blood was limited. Later blood repertoires were often dominated by clones from the donor CD8+ memory compartment.

V was cut by 7 bases and J by 4 bases, with 16 bases left in between. Looked up from germline, CDR1 is MNHEY and CDR2 is SVGAGI. CDR3 length: 14 residues. The related graft donor's blood sample was taken on the day of bone marrow donation. The data were produced by immunoSEQ multiplex PCR, yet TCRdb's version contains in-frame clones alone and is incomplete. This sample has approximately 35,000 clones, each found more than once. The sample holds many counts of this clone. The antigen remains unidentified. The receptor was isolated from a girl aged 10 to 17 in good health, CMV-negative, and a related stem cell transplant donor. Source material: PBMCs. This rearrangement joins TRBV6-5 to TRBJ1-1; D might be TRBD1 (5 bases). CDR3 loop: CASTPKRRATEAFF. CDR3 nucleotides: TGTGCCAGCACCCCAAAGCGCAGGGCCACTGAAGCTTTCTTT.